Presented here are 9 T cell receptor beta chains from one specimen sequenced in a study of blood T cell repertoires in COVID-19. Libraries were prepared by immunoSEQ multiplex PCR; TCRdb keeps only in-frame clonotypes and omits some of them. The sample carries some 130,000 clones, around 88% recorded once. Sequenced input: PBMCs or T cells enriched from blood (not recorded which). The receptors derive from a woman between 45 and 60 years old who had recovered from COVID-19.

The sample holds one count of this clone. The rearrangement links TRBV5-6 to TRBJ1-5; TRBD1 aligns across 7 bases. Trimming took 4 bases from V and 3 from J; bases not matched to a gene: 4. Germline V CDR1 and CDR2: SGHDT, YYEEEE. This CDR3 contains 14 residues. As DNA, the CDR3 is TGTGCCAGCAGCATAACAGGGGACAATCAGCCCCAGCATTTT. Translated, it gives CASSITGDNQPQHF.

The rearrangement links TRBV9 to TRBJ2-1; TRBD2 matches at 10 bases. This CDR3 has 15 amino acids. The V segment lost 0 bases and the J segment 7 bases; nucleotides outside the gene matches: 4. Germline loops: CDR1 SGDLS, CDR2 YYNGEE. The CDR3 DNA reads TGTGCCAGCAGCGTAGGGCTAGCGGGGGTGAATGAGCAGTTCTTC. Translated: CASSVGLAGVNEQFF.

J is TRBJ2-3 and V is TRBV5-1; the match to TRBD2 covers 7 bases. Germline CDR1 is SGHRS and CDR2 is YFSETQ. V dropped 2 bases and J dropped 4; count of bases not matched to a gene: 13. This CDR3 region has 17 residues. The CDR3 reads CASSFKSSGVPADTQYF. CDR3 sequence (DNA): TGCGCCAGCAGCTTTAAGTCCAGCGGGGTCCCGGCAGATACGCAGTATTTT.

V is TRBV7-9 and J is TRBJ2-7, with a tentative D call TRBD1 (5 bases). The germline V gene has CDR1 SEHNR and CDR2 FQNEAQ (reference sequence). Trimming cost V 0 bases and J 3 bases, with 9 bases left between them. The CDR3 has 14 amino acids. The CDR3, as DNA: TGTGCCAGCAGCTTAGCGGACACCAACTACGAGCAGTACTTC. It is translated as CASSLADTNYEQYF.

V usage is TRBV10-3 and J usage is TRBJ2-2; TRBD2 is a possible D gene (7 bases). Germline values: CDR1 ENHRY, CDR2 SYGVKD. V was trimmed by 8 bases and J by 2 bases, leaving 12 bases between them. The CDR3 length is 14 residues. Here the CDR3 DNA reads TGTGCCATCTCAAGCGGGACAAACACCGGGGAGCTGTTTTTT. It codes for CAISSGTNTGELFF.

The genes are TRBV2 and TRBJ2-5; 8 bases agree with TRBD2. Germline loops: CDR1 SNHLY, CDR2 FYNNEI. CDR3 length: 13 residues. Trimming took 6 bases from V and 5 from J; bases not matched to a gene: 5. CDR3 sequence (DNA): TGTGCCAGCAGCGGGGGGGGTTGGGAGACCCAGTACTTC. This translates into CASSGGGWETQYF. The whole variable domain, remainder taken from reference TRBV2 and TRBJ2-5, is EPEVTQTPSHQVTQMGQEVILRCVPISNHLYFYWYRQILGQKVEFLVSFYNNEISEKSEIFDDQFSVERPDGSNFTLKIRSTKLEDSAMYFCASSGGGWETQYFGPGTRLLVL.

This chain joins TRBV16 and TRBJ2-7; the D gene is possibly TRBD1 (6 bases). This CDR3 region has 13 residues. The V end lost 2 bases, the J end lost 5 bases, and 10 bases lay between the germline ends. Germline values: CDR1 KGHSY, CDR2 FQNENV. In DNA form, the CDR3 reads TGTGCCAGCAGCCAAAGGGGGAGCGACGAGCAGTACTTC. This encodes CASSQRGSDEQYF. Full variable domain (rest looked up from reference TRBV16 and TRBJ2-7): GEEVAQTPKHLVRGEGQKAKLYCAPIKGHSYVFWYQQVLKNEFKFLISFQNENVFDETGMPKERFSAKCLPNSPCSLEIQATKLEDSAVYFCASSQRGSDEQYFGPGTRLTVT.

The chain links TRBV9 to TRBJ2-5, with 13 positions matching TRBD2. Unmatched junction bases numbered 6, after V lost 5 bases and J lost 5 bases. The CDR3 runs 15 residues. Germline V lookup: CDR1 SGDLS, CDR2 YYNGEE. The CDR3 bases are TGTGCCAGCAGTGCAGGGACTAGCGGGGTGGAGACCCAGTACTTC. It codes for CASSAGTSGVETQYF.

The chain links TRBV4-2 to TRBJ2-3, with 7 nucleotides matching TRBD1. Trimming took 0 bases from V and 3 from J; bases not matched to a gene: 3. Germline V gene data show CDR1 as LGHNA and CDR2 as YNFKEQ. CDR3 length: 15 residues. The CDR3 coding sequence is TGTGCCAGCAGCCAAGAAAGGGGGCCGACAGATACGCAGTATTTT. Amino acids: CASSQERGPTDTQYF.